The 27 T cell receptor beta chains below were found in one sample sequenced in a study of CD4 T cells in relation to SARS-CoV-2 and coronaviruses. Unexposed donor CD4+ T cells date from about 2011-2018, before the COVID-19 pandemic. After about 10 days of culture, CD4+ T cells were isolated. TCRdb keeps only in-frame clones here, not all; method: immunoSEQ multiplex PCR. The top ten clones hold around 28% of a sample with some 19,000 clones, about 73% of them seen once. These receptors' antigens are unknown. The sample consisted of CD4+ T cells from PBMCs, cultured in vitro. These receptors were collected from a human donor in good health.

Relative to its sample, this clone is large (0.1 to 1%). The gene calls are TRBV30 and TRBJ2-1, with 7 bases aligning to TRBD2. Unmatched junction bases numbered 12, after V lost 2 bases and J lost 2 bases. Germline CDR1 and CDR2: GTSNPN and SVGIG (reference sequence). The CDR3 length is 17 residues. This chain's CDR3 is CAWSPMGLSSTYNEQFF. CDR3 nucleotides: TGTGCCTGGAGTCCCATGGGACTATCTTCTACCTACAATGAGCAGTTCTTC.

The V gene is TRBV6-5, the J gene TRBJ2-3; D remains unclear. Trimming shortened V by 2 bases and J by 7 bases, and 13 bases separated the two germline ends. In germline, CDR1 is MNHEY, CDR2 SVGAGI. The CDR3 covers 14 residues. This CDR3 reads CASSYQQQHHTQYF. CDR3 nucleotide sequence: TGTGCCAGCAGTTACCAGCAGCAACACCATACGCAGTATTTT.

The chain recombines TRBV19 with TRBJ2-5; 10 positions match TRBD1. CDR3 length: 14 amino acids. V shed 5 bases, J shed 1 base, and the junction held 1 base outside the gene matches. CDR1 is LNHDA, CDR2 SQIVND, per germline (reference sequence). This CDR3 reads CASSDRGLQETQYF. CDR3 nucleotide sequence: TGTGCCAGTAGTGACAGGGGGCTCCAAGAGACCCAGTACTTC.

The rearrangement joins TRBV12-3 or TRBV12-4 to TRBJ1-1, with 10 bases fitting TRBD1. CDR3 length equals 13 residues. The V segment lost 5 bases and the J segment 7 bases; nucleotides outside the gene matches: 4. CDR3 sequence (DNA): TGTGCCAGCAGTCCCCGGGACAGGGGTGAAGCTTTCTTT. Amino acids: CASSPRDRGEAFF.

A single count supports this clone. In DNA, the CDR3 is TGTGCCAGCAGCCAAGCTAGTGGCTACACCTTC. Its translation is CASSQASGYTF. This chain links TRBV3-1 (or the pseudogene TRBV3-2) with TRBJ1-2; D is unresolved. CDR1 and CDR2 (germline): LGHDT, YNNKEL (reference sequence). The CDR3 loop spans 11 amino acids. V was trimmed by 1 base and J by 7 bases, leaving 4 bases between them.

This clone was recorded a few times. The chain's CDR3 is CSASPGAHDEQFF. The CDR3 DNA is TGCAGTGCTAGTCCCGGGGCGCACGATGAGCAGTTCTTC. This rearrangement joins TRBV20-1 to TRBJ2-1, with D perhaps assigned TRBD1 or TRBD2 (5 bases each). CDR1 is DFQATT, CDR2 SNEGSKA, per germline (reference sequence). The CDR3 length is 13 residues. Trimming pared 3 bases from V and 8 bases from J, leaving 14 bases between.

The gene calls are TRBV7-6 and TRBJ2-7; D may be TRBD1 or TRBD2 (5 bases each). The CDR3 extends over 16 amino acids. Germline CDR1 SGHVS, CDR2 FNYEAQ. Trimming shortened V by 5 bases and J by 9 bases, and 26 bases separated the two germline ends. CDR3 residues: CASSALAVGDLSRQYF. The CDR3 coding sequence is TGTGCCAGCAGCGCCCTAGCTGTGGGGGACCTATCTAGGCAGTACTTC.

This sequence joins TRBV28 and TRBJ2-1; no clear D. CDR3 length: 15 residues. CDR1 and CDR2 (germline): MDHEN, SYDVKM. Trimming removed 6 bases from V and 0 bases from J, with 12 bases in between. CDR3: CASSPPTSSYNEQFF. CDR3 DNA: TGTGCCAGCAGCCCCCCGACGAGCTCCTACAATGAGCAGTTCTTC.

The V and J genes are TRBV11-3 and TRBJ2-5; no clear D gene. Trimming cost V 4 bases and J 9 bases, with 15 bases left between them. CDR1 and CDR2 (germline): SGHNT, YENEEA. CDR3 length: 13 amino acids. CDR3 nucleotides: TGTGCCAGCAGCTCTACAAGGGCCAGTGCCCAGTACTTC. This encodes CASSSTRASAQYF.

V usage is TRBV11-2 and J usage is TRBJ2-2, with 9 bases identical to TRBD2. CDR1 and CDR2 (germline): SGHAT, FQNNGV. After removal of 3 bases from V and 9 bases from J, the junction contained 11 bases not matched to a gene. The length of the CDR3 is 16 residues. CDR3 nucleotide sequence: TGTGCCAGCAGCTTCCTAGCGGGACCCTCACTCCGGGAGCTGTTTTTT. Its translation: CASSFLAGPSLRELFF.

This chain uses TRBV19 with TRBJ2-7; tentatively, D is TRBD2 (6 bases). The V gene lost 6 bases and the J gene lost 3 bases, with 15 bases spanning the gap. The CDR3 contains 14 residues. The germline gives CDR1 LNHDA, CDR2 SQIVND (reference sequence). CDR3 nucleotide sequence: TGTGCCAGTAGCCCCGGGGGACGGGGCTACGAGCAGTACTTC. This codes for CASSPGGRGYEQYF. The full variable domain, rest sourced from reference TRBV19 and TRBJ2-7, is DGGITQSPKYLFRKEGQNVTLSCEQNLNHDAMYWYRQDPGQGLRLIYYSQIVNDFQKGDIAEGYSVSREKKESFPLTVTSAQKNPTAFYLCASSPGGRGYEQYFGPGTRLTVT.

The chain combines TRBV18 with TRBJ2-1; tentative D call: TRBD1 (6 bases). V lost 2 bases, J lost 4 bases, and 9 bases lay in between. Germline lookup yields CDR1 KGHSH and CDR2 LQKENI. The CDR3 spans 14 residues. The CDR3 sequence: CASSPDRLYNEQFF. The CDR3 nucleotides are TGTGCCAGCTCACCAGACAGGTTATACAATGAGCAGTTCTTC.

This clone was detected once. The gene calls are TRBV10-2 and TRBJ1-2; D perhaps matches TRBD1 (6 bases). Germline CDR1 and CDR2: WSHSY and SAAADI. V dropped 3 bases and J dropped 5 bases, with 34 bases sitting between them. The CDR3 has 21 residues. This chain's CDR3 is CASSDETEIGQSYNRRYGYTF. In nucleotides, the CDR3 is TGCGCCAGCAGTGATGAGACAGAGATCGGACAGAGCTATAATAGGCGGTATGGCTACACCTTC.

This clone came up a few times. The chain recombines TRBV19 with TRBJ2-2; 14 nucleotides align to TRBD2. V lost 3 bases and J lost 6; bases outside the gene matches: 3. The CDR3 covers 16 residues. CDR1 LNHDA and CDR2 SQIVND come from the germline V gene (reference sequence). The CDR3 DNA reads as TGTGCCAGTAGTATGGGACTAGCGGGAGTTTCCGGGGAGCTGTTTTTT. Translated: CASSMGLAGVSGELFF.

CDR3 sequence (DNA): TGTGCCAGCAGTCGAATAGCGCGACCAATCTACGAGCAGTACTTC. This encodes CASSRIARPIYEQYF. V is TRBV28 and J is TRBJ2-7; D perhaps matches TRBD2 (5 bases). The CDR3 extends over 15 amino acids. Trimming took 5 bases from V and 3 from J, leaving 17 bases between them. Germline V CDR1 and CDR2: MDHEN, SYDVKM.

The chain couples TRBV7-3 to TRBJ2-1; D not resolved. The V end lost 5 bases, the J end lost 8 bases, and 13 bases lay between the germline ends. Germline loops: CDR1 SGHTA, CDR2 FQGTGA. The CDR3 runs to 13 residues. CDR3 protein: CASSAPTTDEQFF. In DNA form, the CDR3 reads TGTGCCAGCAGCGCCCCCACTACAGATGAGCAGTTCTTC. The variable domain in full, completed from reference TRBV7-3 and TRBJ2-1, reads GAGVSQTPSNKVTEKGKYVELRCDPISGHTALYWYRQSLGQGPEFLIYFQGTGAADDSGLPNDRFFAVRPEGSVSTLKIQRTERGDSAVYLCASSAPTTDEQFFGPGTRLTVL.

The table lists this clone with a count of one. The gene calls are TRBV12-3 or TRBV12-4 and TRBJ2-7; D gene unclear. The CDR3 length is 13 residues. Deletions cut 2 bases from V and 6 bases from J, with 11 bases between. CDR3 DNA: TGTGCCAGCAGTTTATCATGGCTAGGCGAGCAGTACTTC. It translates to CASSLSWLGEQYF.

The genes are TRBV2 and TRBJ1-4, with TRBD1 identical over 7 bases. CDR1 is SNHLY, CDR2 FYNNEI, per germline. This CDR3 has 15 residues. Trimming cost V 6 bases and J 4 bases; bases outside gene matches: 8. CDR3 sequence reads: CASRAVTGYNEKLFF. In DNA form, the CDR3 reads TGTGCCAGCAGGGCGGTGACAGGGTATAATGAAAAACTGTTTTTT. Full variable domain (rest looked up from reference TRBV2 and TRBJ1-4): EPEVTQTPSHQVTQMGQEVILRCVPISNHLYFYWYRQILGQKVEFLVSFYNNEISEKSEIFDDQFSVERPDGSNFTLKIRSTKLEDSAMYFCASRAVTGYNEKLFFGSGTQLSVL.

The chain links TRBV12-3 or TRBV12-4 to TRBJ2-1; D not certain. The CDR3 has 13 amino acids. V lost 6 bases to trimming and J lost 7 bases, with 13 bases between them. CDR3 region: CASSLPLGNEQFF. The CDR3 region has the DNA TGTGCCAGCAGCCTTCCTTTGGGGAATGAGCAGTTCTTC.

The sample holds a few counts of this clone. The chain is built from TRBV27 and TRBJ2-7; D is possibly TRBD1 (6 bases). The CDR3 spans 15 residues. Trimming shortened V by 5 bases and J by 2 bases, and 16 bases separated the two germline ends. The germline V gene encodes CDR1 MNHEY and CDR2 SMNVEV (reference sequence). CDR3: CASSPPPAGAYEQYF. CDR3 nucleotides: TGTGCCAGCAGTCCCCCCCCGGCAGGGGCCTACGAGCAGTACTTC.

DNA of the CDR3: TGTGCCAGCAGCCACACGACCGGGACTAGCGGGAGAAACGAGCAGTACTTC. This codes for CASSHTTGTSGRNEQYF. V usage is TRBV5-4 and J usage is TRBJ2-7; TRBD2 aligns across 14 bases. The trim removed 4 bases at V and 5 bases at J, leaving 11 bases unmatched. Germline-derived CDR1 and CDR2 are SGHNT and YYREEE (reference sequence). The length of the CDR3 is 17 residues.

CDR3 sequence reads: CASGPGQANEKLFF. The DNA of the CDR3 is TGTGCTAGTGGTCCCGGACAGGCGAATGAAAAACTGTTTTTT. This chain connects TRBV12-5 to TRBJ1-4; 7 nucleotides agree with TRBD1. V trimming: 5 bases; J trimming: 5 bases; junction bases outside the gene matches: 5. The CDR3 covers 14 residues. Germline values: CDR1 LGHNT, CDR2 FRNRAP.

V gene TRBV30 combines with J gene TRBJ1-3, with D unresolved. V lost 0 bases to trimming and J lost 2 bases, with 17 bases between them. This CDR3 has 17 residues. The germline V gene encodes CDR1 GTSNPN and CDR2 SVGIG (reference sequence). The CDR3 bases are TGTGCCTGGAGTGTACTCCCCCCCCAAGGGACTGGAAACACCATATATTTT. This sequence encodes CAWSVLPPQGTGNTIYF.

The chain is built from TRBV7-9 and TRBJ2-5; possible D gene TRBD2, 5 bases. The CDR3 contains 14 residues. V was trimmed by 5 bases and J by 0 bases, leaving 10 bases between them. Germline values: CDR1 SEHNR, CDR2 FQNEAQ (reference sequence). CDR3 amino acids: CASSRPGYQETQYF. In nucleotides, the CDR3 is TGTGCCAGCAGCCGTCCGGGATACCAAGAGACCCAGTACTTC.

This clone was detected a few times. The chain is built from TRBV30 and TRBJ2-1, with 8 bases aligning to TRBD1. Looked up from germline, CDR1 is GTSNPN and CDR2 is SVGIG (reference sequence). With 0 bases clipped from V and 6 bases from J, the junction kept 4 bases outside the gene matches. This CDR3 has 14 amino acids. The CDR3 sequence: CAWSVRDRFNEQFF. CDR3 in DNA: TGTGCCTGGAGTGTCCGGGACAGGTTCAATGAGCAGTTCTTC.

This clone came up a few times. The rearrangement uses TRBV2 and TRBJ2-2, with D uncertain. The V gene lost 2 bases and the J gene lost 0 bases, with 10 bases spanning the gap. The length of the CDR3 is 16 residues. CDR1 is SNHLY and CDR2 is FYNNEI in the germline V gene. CDR3 region: CASSESLSANTGELFF. CDR3 in DNA: TGTGCCAGCAGTGAAAGTCTGTCCGCGAACACCGGGGAGCTGTTTTTT.

This clone was detected once. CDR3 in DNA: TGTGCCAGCAGCGGGACTAGCGGGAGTAGCTATGAGCAGTTCTTC. It encodes CASSGTSGSSYEQFF. V gene TRBV6-2 or TRBV6-3 combines with J gene TRBJ2-1, with TRBD2 identical over 14 bases. Per the germline V gene, CDR1 is MNHEY and CDR2 is SVGEGT. The CDR3 has 15 residues. V gave up 6 bases and J gave up 8 bases; unmatched junction bases: 6.